This TCR beta chain originates from a study of cytotoxic CD8 clonotypes in ibrutinib-treated CLL. At the level of the study: Responses: about 25 partial, 2 complete; after median around 64 months, about 14 stayed remitted, around twelve progressed. Productive templates averaged about 230,000 per sample, and productive rearrangements around 97,000.

This table comes from immunoSEQ multiplex PCR, and its TCRdb copy is limited to in-frame clones, with some not included. The sample holds some 170,000 clones, more than 70% seen once. The CDR3 totals 14 residues. Per the germline V gene, CDR1 is GTSNPN and CDR2 is SVGIG (reference sequence). Trimming shortened V by 4 bases and J by 7 bases, and 17 bases separated the two germline ends. Genomic DNA in a quantity of 2 to 2.5 micrograms was derived from cryopreserved PBMCs for TCR beta libraries. The clonotype originates from a human donor with chronic lymphocytic leukemia. The sequencing used PBMCs, collected at disease progression, from a patient treated with ibrutinib. The genes are TRBV30 and TRBJ2-1; maybe TRBD1 (5 bases). The CDR3 reads CAWNRAGLKNEQFF. The CDR3 DNA reads TGTGCCTGGAATAGGGCAGGGCTTAAGAATGAGCAGTTCTTC.